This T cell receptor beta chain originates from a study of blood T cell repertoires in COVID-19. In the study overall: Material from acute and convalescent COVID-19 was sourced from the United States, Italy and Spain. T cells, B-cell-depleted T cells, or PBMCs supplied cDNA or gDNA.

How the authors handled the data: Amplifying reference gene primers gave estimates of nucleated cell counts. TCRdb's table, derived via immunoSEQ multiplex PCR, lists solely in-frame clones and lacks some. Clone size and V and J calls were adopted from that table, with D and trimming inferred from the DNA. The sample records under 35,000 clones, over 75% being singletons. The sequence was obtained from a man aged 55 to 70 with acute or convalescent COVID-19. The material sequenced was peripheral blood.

The CDR3 is CASSEAILAGGGVDTQYF. DNA of the CDR3: TGTGCCAGCAGTGAAGCTATACTAGCGGGGGGAGGGGTAGATACGCAGTATTTT. The chain has TRBV6-1 and TRBJ2-3; 12 nucleotides align to TRBD2. V lost 0 bases and J lost 5; bases outside the gene matches: 9. The CDR3 contains 18 residues. The germline gives CDR1 MNHNS, CDR2 SASEGT.